This record covers a single TCR beta chain. Its antigen is currently unknown. This specimen belongs to a study of shared clonotypes between healthy human individuals. The sorted-subset replicate PCRs were given about 200 ng DNA, which is 30,000 to 35,000 T cell genomes. The repertoire was sequenced with immunoSEQ multiplex PCR; TCRdb's copy has only in-frame clones and lacks some. The profile covers 950,000 to 1,100,000 clones, with approximately 80% appearing a single time and 0.5% to 0.65% taken by the ten largest. Per germline, CDR1 SNHLY and CDR2 FYNNEI. Trimming pared 1 base from V and 7 bases from J, leaving 13 bases between. The CDR3 has 15 residues. Study-level findings and limits: Generally, naive subsets (rather than memory subsets) showed larger estimated richness.

This sequence originates from a man aged 18 to 30 in good health. Some clones in this sample may be carry-over from other donors' samples. The chain recombines TRBV2 with TRBJ1-4; possible D gene TRBD1, 5 bases. Sequenced input: memory CD4+ T cells from PBMCs. The subset was: CD45RA-negative fraction. The CDR3 protein is CASSEDGAVGEKLFF. The CDR3 nucleotides read TGTGCCAGCAGTGAAGATGGGGCAGTTGGTGAAAAACTGTTTTTT.